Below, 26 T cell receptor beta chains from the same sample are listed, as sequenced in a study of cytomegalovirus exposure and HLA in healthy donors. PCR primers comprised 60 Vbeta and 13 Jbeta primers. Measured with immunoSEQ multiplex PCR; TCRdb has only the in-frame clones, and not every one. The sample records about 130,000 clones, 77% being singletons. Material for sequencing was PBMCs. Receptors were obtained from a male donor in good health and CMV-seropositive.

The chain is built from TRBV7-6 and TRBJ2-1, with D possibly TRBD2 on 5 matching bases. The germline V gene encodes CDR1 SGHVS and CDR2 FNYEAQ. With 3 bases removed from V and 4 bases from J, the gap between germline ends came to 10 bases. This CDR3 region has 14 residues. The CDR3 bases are TGTGCCAGCAGCTTGCAGAGGAGGTACAATGAGCAGTTCTTC. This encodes CASSLQRRYNEQFF.

The CDR3 DNA follows: TGTGCCAGCAGTCCAGGGATTTGGAACACTGAAGCTTTCTTT. It is translated as CASSPGIWNTEAFF. The chain has TRBV6-1 and TRBJ1-1, with a weak D call TRBD1 (5 bases). This CDR3 has 14 residues. V lost 5 bases and J 1 base, leaving 11 bases between the germline ends. CDR1 is MNHNS and CDR2 is SASEGT in the germline V gene.

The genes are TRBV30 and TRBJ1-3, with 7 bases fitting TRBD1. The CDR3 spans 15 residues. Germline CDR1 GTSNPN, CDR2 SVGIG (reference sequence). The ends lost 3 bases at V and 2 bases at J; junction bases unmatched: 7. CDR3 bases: TGTGCCTGGAGACCCACAGGGGTACCTGGAAACACCATATATTTT. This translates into CAWRPTGVPGNTIYF. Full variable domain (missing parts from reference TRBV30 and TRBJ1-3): SQTIHQWPATLVQPVGSPLSLECTVEGTSNPNLYWYRQAAGRGLQLLFYSVGIGQISSEVPQNLSASRPQDRQFILSSKKLLLSDSGFYLCAWRPTGVPGNTIYFGEGSWLTVV.

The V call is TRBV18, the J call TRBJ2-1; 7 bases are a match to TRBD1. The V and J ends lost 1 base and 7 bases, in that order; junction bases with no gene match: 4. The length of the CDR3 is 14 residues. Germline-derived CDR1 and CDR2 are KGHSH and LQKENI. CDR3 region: CASSPLTGENEQFF. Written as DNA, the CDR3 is TGTGCCAGCTCACCACTTACAGGGGAGAATGAGCAGTTCTTC.

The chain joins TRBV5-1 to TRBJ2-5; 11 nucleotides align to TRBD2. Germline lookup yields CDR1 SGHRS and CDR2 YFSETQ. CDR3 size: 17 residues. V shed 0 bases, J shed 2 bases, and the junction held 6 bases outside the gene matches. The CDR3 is CASSLAGTSGVQETQYF. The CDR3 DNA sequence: TGCGCCAGCAGCTTGGCCGGGACTAGCGGAGTACAAGAGACCCAGTACTTC.

The CDR3 sequence: CASSLSSGILREGYNEQFF. In DNA form, the CDR3 reads TGTGCCAGCAGCTTATCAAGTGGTATCTTGCGGGAGGGCTACAATGAGCAGTTCTTC. V gene TRBV7-8 combines with J gene TRBJ2-1; TRBD2 matches 9 bases. Losses at the gene ends were 2 bases for V and 3 bases for J; bases not matched to a gene: 14. There are 19 residues in the CDR3. CDR1 SGHVS and CDR2 FQNEAQ come from the germline V gene.

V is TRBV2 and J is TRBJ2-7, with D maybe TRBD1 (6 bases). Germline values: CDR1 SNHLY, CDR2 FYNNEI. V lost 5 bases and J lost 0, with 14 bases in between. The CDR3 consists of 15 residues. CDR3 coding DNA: TGTGCCAGCAGTAAGGGACACCGGAGCTCCTACGAGCAGTACTTC. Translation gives CASSKGHRSSYEQYF.

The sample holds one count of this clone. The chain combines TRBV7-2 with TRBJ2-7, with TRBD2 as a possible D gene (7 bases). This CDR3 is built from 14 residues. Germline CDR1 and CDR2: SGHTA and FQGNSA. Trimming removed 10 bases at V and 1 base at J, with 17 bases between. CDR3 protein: CATSGGQGSYEQYF. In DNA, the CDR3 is TGTGCCACCTCGGGGGGTCAGGGGTCCTACGAGCAGTACTTC.

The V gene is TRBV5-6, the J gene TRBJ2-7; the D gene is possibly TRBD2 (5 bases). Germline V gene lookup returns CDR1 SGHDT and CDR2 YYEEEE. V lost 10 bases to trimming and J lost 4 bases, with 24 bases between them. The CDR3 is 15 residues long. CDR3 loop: CARQIGILGNYEQYF. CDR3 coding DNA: TGTGCCCGCCAAATCGGGATCCTGGGTAATTACGAGCAGTACTTC.

CDR3 in amino acids: CAISEPPGDTQYF. The CDR3 DNA reads as TGTGCCATCAGTGAGCCGCCGGGGGATACGCAGTATTTT. The chain uses TRBV10-3 and TRBJ2-3; D might be TRBD2 (5 bases). The V end lost 2 bases, the J end lost 6 bases, and 9 bases lay between the germline ends. The length of the CDR3 is 13 residues. Germline CDR1 and CDR2: ENHRY and SYGVKD.

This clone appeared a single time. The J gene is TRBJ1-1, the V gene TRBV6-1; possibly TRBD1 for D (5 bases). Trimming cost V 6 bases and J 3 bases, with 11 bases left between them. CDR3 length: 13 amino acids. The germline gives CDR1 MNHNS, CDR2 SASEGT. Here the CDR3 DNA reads TGTGCCAGCAGCCCCAGGGTGTACACTGAAGCTTTCTTT. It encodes CASSPRVYTEAFF.

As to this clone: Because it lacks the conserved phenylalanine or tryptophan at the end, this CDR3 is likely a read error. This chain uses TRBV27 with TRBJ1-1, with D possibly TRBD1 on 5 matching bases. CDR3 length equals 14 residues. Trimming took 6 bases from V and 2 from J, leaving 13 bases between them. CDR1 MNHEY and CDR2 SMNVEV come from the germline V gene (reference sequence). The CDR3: CASSVGQINTEAFL. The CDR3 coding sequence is TGTGCCAGCAGCGTGGGGCAGATAAACACTGAAGCTTTCCTT.

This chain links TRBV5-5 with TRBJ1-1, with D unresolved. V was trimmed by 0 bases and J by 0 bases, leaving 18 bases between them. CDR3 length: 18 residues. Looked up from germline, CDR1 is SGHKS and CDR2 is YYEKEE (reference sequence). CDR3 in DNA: TGTGCCAGCAGCTTGGCCTGGGGAGAATGGGCCATGAACACTGAAGCTTTCTTT. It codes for CASSLAWGEWAMNTEAFF.

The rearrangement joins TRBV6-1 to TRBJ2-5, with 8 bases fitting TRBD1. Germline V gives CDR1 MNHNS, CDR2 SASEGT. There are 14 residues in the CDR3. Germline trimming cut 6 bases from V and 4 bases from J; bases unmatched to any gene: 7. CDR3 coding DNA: TGTGCCAGCAGAGGACAGGGCGAGATAGAGACCCAGTACTTC. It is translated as CASRGQGEIETQYF.

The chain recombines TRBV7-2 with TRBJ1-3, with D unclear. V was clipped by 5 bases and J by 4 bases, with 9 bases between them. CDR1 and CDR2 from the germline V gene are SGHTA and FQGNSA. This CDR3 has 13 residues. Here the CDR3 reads CASSPSGGNTIYF. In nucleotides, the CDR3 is TGTGCCAGCAGCCCTTCGGGGGGAAACACCATATATTTT.

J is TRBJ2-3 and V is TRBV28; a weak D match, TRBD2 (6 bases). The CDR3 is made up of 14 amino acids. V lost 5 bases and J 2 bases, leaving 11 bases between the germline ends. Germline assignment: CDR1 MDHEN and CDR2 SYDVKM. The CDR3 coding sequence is TGTGCCAGCAGTGGGGGAGGCTTCACAGATACGCAGTATTTT. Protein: CASSGGGFTDTQYF.

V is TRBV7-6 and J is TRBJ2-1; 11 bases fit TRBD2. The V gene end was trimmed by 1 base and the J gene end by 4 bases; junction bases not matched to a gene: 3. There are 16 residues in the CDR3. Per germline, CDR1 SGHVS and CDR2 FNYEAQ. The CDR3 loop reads CASSLVSGREYNEQFF. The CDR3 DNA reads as TGTGCCAGCAGCTTAGTTAGCGGGAGGGAATACAATGAGCAGTTCTTC.

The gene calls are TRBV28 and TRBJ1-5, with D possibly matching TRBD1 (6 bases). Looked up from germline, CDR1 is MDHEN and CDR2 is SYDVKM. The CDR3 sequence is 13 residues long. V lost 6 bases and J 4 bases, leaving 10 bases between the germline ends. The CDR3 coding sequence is TGTGCCAGCAGAACAGACAGGAATCAGCCCCAGCATTTT. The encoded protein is CASRTDRNQPQHF.

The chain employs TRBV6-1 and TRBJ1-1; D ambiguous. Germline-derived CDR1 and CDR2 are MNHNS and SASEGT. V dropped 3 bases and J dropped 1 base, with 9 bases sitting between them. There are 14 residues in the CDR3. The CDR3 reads CASSDGVGNTEAFF. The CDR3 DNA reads TGTGCCAGCAGTGACGGGGTCGGGAACACTGAAGCTTTCTTT.

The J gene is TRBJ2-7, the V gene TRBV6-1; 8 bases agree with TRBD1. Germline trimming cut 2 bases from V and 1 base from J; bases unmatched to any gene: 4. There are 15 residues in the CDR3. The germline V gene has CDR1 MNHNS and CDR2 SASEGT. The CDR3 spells CASSERQGLSYEQYF. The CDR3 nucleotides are TGTGCCAGCAGTGAAAGACAGGGGCTATCCTACGAGCAGTACTTC.

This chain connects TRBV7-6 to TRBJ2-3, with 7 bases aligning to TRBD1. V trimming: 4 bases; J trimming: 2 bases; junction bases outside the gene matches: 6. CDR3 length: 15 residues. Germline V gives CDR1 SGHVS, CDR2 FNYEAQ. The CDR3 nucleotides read TGTGCCAGCAGCTCCCGACAGGGCACCACAGATACGCAGTATTTT. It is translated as CASSSRQGTTDTQYF.

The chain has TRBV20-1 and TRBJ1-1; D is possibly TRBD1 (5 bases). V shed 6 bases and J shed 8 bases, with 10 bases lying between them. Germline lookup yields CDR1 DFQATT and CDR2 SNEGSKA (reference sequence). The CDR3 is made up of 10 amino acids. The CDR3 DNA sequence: TGCAGTGCACTTAGACAGGAAGCTTTCTTT. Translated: CSALRQEAFF.

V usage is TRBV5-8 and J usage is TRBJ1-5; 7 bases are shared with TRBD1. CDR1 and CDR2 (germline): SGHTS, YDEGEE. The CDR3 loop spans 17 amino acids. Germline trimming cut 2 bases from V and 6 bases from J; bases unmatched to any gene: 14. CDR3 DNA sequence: TGTGCCAGCAGCTTTATGGCAGGGGGTTTTATTAGTCAGCCCCAGCATTTT. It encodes CASSFMAGGFISQPQHF.

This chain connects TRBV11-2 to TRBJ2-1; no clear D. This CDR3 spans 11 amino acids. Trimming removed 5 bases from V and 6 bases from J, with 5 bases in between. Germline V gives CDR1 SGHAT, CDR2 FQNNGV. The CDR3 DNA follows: TGTGCCAGCAGCCCCAGCAATGAGCAGTTCTTC. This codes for CASSPSNEQFF.

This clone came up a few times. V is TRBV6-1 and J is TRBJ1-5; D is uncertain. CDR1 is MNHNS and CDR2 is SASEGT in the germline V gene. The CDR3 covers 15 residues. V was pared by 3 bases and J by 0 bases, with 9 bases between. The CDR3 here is CASSDWQDSNQPQHF. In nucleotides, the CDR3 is TGTGCCAGCAGTGATTGGCAGGATAGCAATCAGCCCCAGCATTTT.

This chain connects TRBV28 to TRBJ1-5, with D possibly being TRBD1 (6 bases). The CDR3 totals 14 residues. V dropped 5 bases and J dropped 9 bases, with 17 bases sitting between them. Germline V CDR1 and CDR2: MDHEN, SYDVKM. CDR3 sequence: CASSPGEVSRPQHF. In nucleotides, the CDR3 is TGTGCCAGCAGTCCAGGGGAAGTAAGTCGGCCCCAGCATTTT.